The 6 T cell receptor beta chains reported below all come from one sample, sequenced in a study of HIV-infected children after antiretroviral therapy interruption. A 3' RACE protocol on RNA, with unique molecular identifiers, produced the TCR library. MiXCR, applied by TCRdb to the 3' RACE reads, yields one record per CDR3 protein. The sample gives about 89,000 distinct CDR3 sequences, 6.9% of which show up once; 1% to 1.3% is in the top ten. Specified treatment: PENTA 11 planned treatment interruption arm or continuous ART arm. The specimen was CD45RA+ CD4+ T cells from PBMCs, pooled from several time points, collected from a donor given antiretroviral therapy, either interrupted or continuous. The subset is: naive CD4+ CD45RA+ CD45RO- T cells. These receptors were obtained from a pool of human donors with HIV.

This clonotype was counted ten times or more. The junction departs from the called germline gene at one end, perhaps through a read error. The CDR3, as DNA: TGTGCCAGCAGTATACGGGGGGATTATGAACAGTACTTC. This translates into CASSIRGDYEQYF. The chain combines TRBV19 with TRBJ2-7; 7 bases match TRBD2. CDR3 length equals 13 residues. CDR1 and CDR2 (germline): LNHDA, SQIVND (reference sequence). Looking up the rest from reference TRBV19 and TRBJ2-7 gives the full variable domain: DGGITQSPKYLFRKEGQNVTLSCEQNLNHDAMYWYRQDPGQGLRLIYYSQIVNDFQKGDIAEGYSVSREKKESFPLTVTSAQKNPTAFYLCASSIRGDYEQYFGPGTRLTVT.

This clonotype was detected many times. The rearrangement uses TRBV10-3 and TRBJ2-1; 9 bases align to TRBD2. This CDR3 spans 15 amino acids. Germline V gives CDR1 ENHRY, CDR2 SYGVKD. Trimming cost V 0 bases and J 9 bases; bases outside gene matches: 6. The CDR3 sequence: CAISESAGGKGEQFF. The CDR3, as DNA: TGTGCCATCAGTGAGTCCGCGGGGGGGAAAGGTGAGCAGTTCTTC.

This rearrangement joins TRBV20-1 to TRBJ2-7; TRBD2 aligns across 7 bases. The CDR3 is 12 amino acids. Germline V gene sequence: CDR1 DFQATT, CDR2 SNEGSKA (reference sequence). The trim removed 1 base at V and 6 bases at J, leaving 3 bases unmatched. CDR3 in amino acids: CSARGGGVEQYF. For the CDR3, the DNA is TGCAGTGCTAGAGGGGGAGGGGTCGAGCAGTACTTC.

The chain links TRBV3-1 to TRBJ2-7; possible D gene TRBD2, 5 bases. Germline CDR1 reads LGHDT; CDR2 reads YNNKEL (reference sequence). V was clipped by 5 bases and J by 6 bases, with 14 bases between them. This CDR3 is 13 amino acids long. CDR3 sequence (DNA): TGTGCCAGCAGCATCGTTCTAGCTGGCGAGCAGTACTTC. It codes for CASSIVLAGEQYF.

The sample holds many counts of this clonotype. The junction departs from germline at one end; a sequencing error may be responsible. This chain links TRBV2 with TRBJ2-4; 7 bases fit TRBD1. The CDR3 sequence is 14 residues long. CDR1 is SNHLY, CDR2 FYNNEI, per germline. The CDR3 loop reads CASSLRQGQNTLYF. DNA of the CDR3: TGTGCCAGCAGTCTTAGACAGGGACAAAACACCTTGTACTTT. Looking up the rest from reference TRBV2 and TRBJ2-4 gives the full variable domain: EPEVTQTPSHQVTQMGQEVILRCVPISNHLYFYWYRQILGQKVEFLVSFYNNEISEKSEIFDDQFSVERPDGSNFTLKIRSTKLEDSAMYFCASSLRQGQNTLYFGAGTRLSVL.

This clonotype has more than one count but fewer than ten. This chain uses TRBV7-2 with TRBJ1-4, with 9 positions matching TRBD1. This CDR3 spans 15 amino acids. Germline V gene data show CDR1 as SGHTA and CDR2 as FQGNSA. V was pared by 1 base and J by 7 bases, with 4 bases of the junction left unmatched. The CDR3 sequence is CASSLGQGVFEKLFF. Here the CDR3 DNA reads TGTGCCAGCAGCTTAGGACAGGGGGTATTTGAAAAACTGTTTTTT. The full variable domain, in which reference TRBV7-2 and TRBJ1-4 provide the parts outside the CDR3, is GAGVSQSPSNKVTEKGKDVELRCDPISGHTALYWYRQSLGQGLEFLIYFQGNSAPDKSGLPSDRFSAERTGGSVSTLTIQRTQQEDSAVYLCASSLGQGVFEKLFFGSGTQLSVL.